These 8 T cell receptor beta chains share one sample of origin, sequenced in a study of control samples from healthy donors and cancer patients. Assay: immunoSEQ multiplex PCR; the TCRdb copy retains only in-frame clones and omits some. Of some 130,000 clones listed, more than 85% are singletons. The sequenced sample consisted of blood. The receptors here all came from a man in his late teens or twenties in good health.

The J gene is TRBJ2-7, the V gene TRBV11-2; TRBD2 agrees at 9 bases. V was clipped by 5 bases and J by 5 bases; unmatched bases: 13. CDR1 is SGHAT, CDR2 FQNNGV, per germline. The CDR3 runs to 16 residues. CDR3 sequence reads: CASSPTLGLAGNEQYF. DNA of the CDR3: TGTGCCAGCAGCCCCACTCTCGGGCTAGCGGGGAACGAGCAGTACTTC.

The chain employs TRBV11-2 and TRBJ1-6, with no clear D. Germline CDR1 SGHAT, CDR2 FQNNGV. The CDR3 runs to 15 residues. The V end was cut by 1 base, the J end by 6 bases, with 10 bases between. This chain's CDR3 is CASSLVRHRNSPLHF. CDR3 coding DNA: TGTGCCAGCAGCTTAGTTCGGCACCGTAATTCACCCCTCCACTTT.

This rearrangement joins TRBV5-1 to TRBJ1-2; 7 bases line up with TRBD1. The CDR3 contains 13 residues. V trimming: 3 bases; J trimming: 6 bases; junction bases outside the gene matches: 5. CDR1 and CDR2 from the germline V gene are SGHRS and YFSETQ. CDR3 sequence: CASSSQGKDGYTF. CDR3 bases: TGCGCCAGCAGCTCACAGGGGAAGGATGGCTACACCTTC.

The genes are TRBV5-4 and TRBJ1-2, with D hard to call. Per germline, CDR1 SGHNT and CDR2 YYREEE (reference sequence). Trimming pared 0 bases from V and 6 bases from J, leaving 12 bases between. There are 14 residues in the CDR3. The CDR3 nucleotides read TGTGCCAGCAGCTTGGTGGGCAGGCATGATGGCTACACCTTC. Translation: CASSLVGRHDGYTF.

Regarding this clone: Relative to the germline gene, one junction end is altered; a read error may explain this. For the CDR3, the DNA is TGTGCCAGCAGCTTAATTGGGGGGACGTTTAACTTC. It encodes CASSLIGGTFNF. The chain combines TRBV7-9 with TRBJ2-7, with D perhaps TRBD2 (6 bases). This CDR3 has 12 amino acids. Germline-derived CDR1 and CDR2 are SEHNR and FQNEAQ (reference sequence).

The chain recombines TRBV27 with TRBJ2-1; TRBD1 agrees at 7 bases. This CDR3 spans 13 amino acids. V shed 5 bases, J shed 15 bases, and the junction held 13 bases outside the gene matches. Germline loops: CDR1 MNHEY, CDR2 SMNVEV (reference sequence). For the CDR3, the DNA is TGTGCCAGCAGTCCAACGACAGGGTGGGGGCCGTTCTTC. Its protein is CASSPTTGWGPFF.

The V call is TRBV24-1, the J call TRBJ2-1; D uncertain. V was clipped by 2 bases and J by 6 bases, with 16 bases between them. CDR1 and CDR2 (germline): KGHDR, SFDVKD. The length of the CDR3 is 16 residues. CDR3 in DNA: TGTGCCACCAGTGATTCCACCGCCGCCCTAGTCAATGAGCAGTTCTTC. Translated, it gives CATSDSTAALVNEQFF.

The chain uses TRBV5-6 and TRBJ1-2; D may be TRBD1 (6 bases). Trimming cost V 6 bases and J 3 bases, with 15 bases left between them. Germline CDR1 and CDR2: SGHDT and YYEEEE. The CDR3 covers 14 residues. The CDR3 DNA reads TGTGCCAGCACCCCCGGGGGGGCCTACTATGGCTACACCTTC. As protein: CASTPGGAYYGYTF.